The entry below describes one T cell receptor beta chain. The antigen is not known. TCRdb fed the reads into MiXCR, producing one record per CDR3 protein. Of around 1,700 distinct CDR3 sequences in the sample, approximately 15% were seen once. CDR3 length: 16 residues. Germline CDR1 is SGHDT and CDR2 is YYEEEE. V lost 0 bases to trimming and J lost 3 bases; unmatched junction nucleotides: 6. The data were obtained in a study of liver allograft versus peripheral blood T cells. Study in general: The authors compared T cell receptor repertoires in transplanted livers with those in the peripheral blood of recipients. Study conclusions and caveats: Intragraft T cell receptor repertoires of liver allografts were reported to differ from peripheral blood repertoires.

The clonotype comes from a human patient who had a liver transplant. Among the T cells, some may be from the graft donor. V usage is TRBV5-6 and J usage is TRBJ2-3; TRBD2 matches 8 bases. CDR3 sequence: CASSLETGGFTDTQYF. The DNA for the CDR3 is TGTGCCAGCAGCTTGGAAACGGGGGGGTTTACAGATACGCAGTATTTT. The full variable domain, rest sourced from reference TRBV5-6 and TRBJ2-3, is DAGVTQSPTHLIKTRGQQVTLRCSPKSGHDTVSWYQQALGQGPQFIFQYYEEEERQRGNFPDRFSGHQFPNYSSELNVNALLLGDSALYLCASSLETGGFTDTQYFGPGTRLTVL.